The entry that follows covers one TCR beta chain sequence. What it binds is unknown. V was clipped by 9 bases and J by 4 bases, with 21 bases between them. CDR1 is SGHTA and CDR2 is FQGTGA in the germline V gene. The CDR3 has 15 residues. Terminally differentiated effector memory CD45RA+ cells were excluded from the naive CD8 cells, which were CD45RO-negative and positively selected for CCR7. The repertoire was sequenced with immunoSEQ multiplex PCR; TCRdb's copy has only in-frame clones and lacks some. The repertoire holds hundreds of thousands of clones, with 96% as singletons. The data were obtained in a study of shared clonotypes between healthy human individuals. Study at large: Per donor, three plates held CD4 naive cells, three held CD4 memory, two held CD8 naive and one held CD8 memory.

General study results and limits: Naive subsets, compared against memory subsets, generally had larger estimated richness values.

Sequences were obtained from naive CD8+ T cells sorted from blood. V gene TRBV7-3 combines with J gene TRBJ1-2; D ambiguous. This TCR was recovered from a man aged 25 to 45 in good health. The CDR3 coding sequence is TGTGCCAGTCCCCTCACCCCGGGCGCGGTCTATGGCTACACCTTC. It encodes CASPLTPGAVYGYTF.